These 26 T cell receptor beta chains were sequenced from one sample in a study of cytomegalovirus exposure and HLA in healthy donors. The PCR was carried out with 60 Vbeta primers and 13 Jbeta primers. This table comes from immunoSEQ multiplex PCR, and its TCRdb copy is limited to in-frame clones, with some not included. The sample has about 160,000 clones; roughly 84% are singletons. The material sequenced was PBMCs. Receptor source: a man aged 50-59 years in good health and CMV-seropositive.

This sequence joins TRBV5-1 and TRBJ1-1; D gene ambiguous. The CDR3 loop spans 15 amino acids. Trimming removed 4 bases from V and 4 bases from J, with 17 bases in between. Germline V lookup: CDR1 SGHRS, CDR2 YFSETQ. CDR3 sequence reads: CASSLLGGTATEAFF. DNA of the CDR3: TGCGCCAGCAGCCTCCTGGGAGGAACCGCCACTGAAGCTTTCTTT.

The rearrangement links TRBV2 to TRBJ1-2; 11 nucleotides agree with TRBD1. The V and J ends lost 5 bases and 6 bases, in that order; junction bases with no gene match: 11. This CDR3 spans 16 amino acids. The germline CDR1 and CDR2 sequences are SNHLY and FYNNEI. In DNA form, the CDR3 reads TGTGCCAGCAGTTTCGTGCCCGGGACAGGGGGTGATGGCTACACCTTC. Protein: CASSFVPGTGGDGYTF.

The V call is TRBV5-6, the J call TRBJ2-1, with a tentative D call TRBD1 (5 bases). Trimming took 2 bases from V and 4 from J, leaving 13 bases between them. The CDR3 consists of 15 residues. Germline V gene lookup returns CDR1 SGHDT and CDR2 YYEEEE. The CDR3 loop is CASSFTGGAYNEQFF. The CDR3 DNA reads TGTGCCAGCAGCTTCACAGGCGGCGCTTACAATGAGCAGTTCTTC.

This chain joins TRBV15 and TRBJ2-7; 8 bases align to TRBD1. With V trimmed by 4 bases and J by 3 bases, 8 bases remained unmatched. This CDR3 has 15 residues. Germline loops: CDR1 LNHNV, CDR2 YYDKDF (reference sequence). The CDR3: CATSIIGTGGYEQYF. CDR3 bases: TGTGCCACCAGCATAATAGGGACAGGAGGCTACGAGCAGTACTTC.

V usage is TRBV6-4 and J usage is TRBJ1-2; 10 bases are shared with TRBD1. V lost 3 bases to trimming and J lost 7 bases; unmatched junction nucleotides: 8. CDR1 MRHNA and CDR2 SNTAGT come from the germline V gene. The CDR3 sequence is 15 residues long. DNA for the CDR3: TGTGCCAGCAGTGAAATTGGGACAGGGGATAGTGGCTACACCTTC. This codes for CASSEIGTGDSGYTF.

This chain connects TRBV2 to TRBJ1-2; 9 bases align to TRBD1. The CDR3 sequence is 14 residues long. V shed 0 bases and J 4 bases; nucleotides not matched to a gene: 0. Germline CDR1 and CDR2: SNHLY and FYNNEI. DNA for the CDR3: TGTGCCAGCAGTGAAGCGACAGGGGGCTATGGCTACACCTTC. This translates into CASSEATGGYGYTF.

J is TRBJ2-3 and V is TRBV7-9, with TRBD2 matching over 7 bases. V lost 7 bases and J lost 0; bases outside the gene matches: 16. There are 18 residues in the CDR3. Germline assignment: CDR1 SEHNR and CDR2 FQNEAQ (reference sequence). The CDR3, as DNA: TGTGCCAGCACACGCCTGGGGGGGTCCCTCCGTAGCACAGATACGCAGTATTTT. This encodes CASTRLGGSLRSTDTQYF.

This clone was observed a few times. The CDR3 DNA is TGTGCCAGCAGCACAGACAGGGGGCGGGTAGAGACCCAGTACTTC. Translated, it gives CASSTDRGRVETQYF. The chain combines TRBV7-8 with TRBJ2-5; 10 nucleotides agree with TRBD1. This CDR3 contains 15 residues. Germline CDR1 and CDR2: SGHVS and FQNEAQ. V lost 5 bases and J lost 4; bases outside the gene matches: 7.

This chain uses TRBV6-1 with TRBJ2-1, with TRBD2 identical over 11 bases. Germline trimming cut 2 bases from V and 2 bases from J; bases unmatched to any gene: 8. The CDR3 is made up of 18 amino acids. Germline V gene data show CDR1 as MNHNS and CDR2 as SASEGT. The CDR3 DNA reads as TGTGCCAGCAGTGAACTAGCGGGGGGCCGGGAGGCCTACAATGAGCAGTTCTTC. Amino acids: CASSELAGGREAYNEQFF.

The gene calls are TRBV6-1 and TRBJ1-5; the match to TRBD1 covers 8 bases. CDR3 length: 15 residues. The trim removed 7 bases at V and 5 bases at J, leaving 10 bases unmatched. Germline loops: CDR1 MNHNS, CDR2 SASEGT. CDR3 residues: CASILSGTGYQPQHF. CDR3 nucleotide sequence: TGTGCCAGCATCCTTTCCGGGACAGGTTATCAGCCCCAGCATTTT.

The V gene is TRBV5-7, the J gene TRBJ1-2; D is ambiguous. TRBV5-7 is an open reading frame, and its role is uncertain. Trimming took off 6 bases at V and 6 bases at J, with 21 bases between the two ends. This CDR3 comprises 15 residues. The CDR3 DNA sequence: TGTGCCAGCACCCCCCCCGAGAGGGCATGGGATGGCTACACCTTC. It codes for CASTPPERAWDGYTF.

The V gene is TRBV2, the J gene TRBJ1-1; TRBD1 is a possible D gene (6 bases). The CDR3 contains 13 residues. Germline CDR1 is SNHLY and CDR2 is FYNNEI. V was clipped by 4 bases and J by 2 bases, with 8 bases between them. CDR3 coding DNA: TGTGCCAGCAGTGGACAGGTCAACACTGAAGCTTTCTTT. Protein: CASSGQVNTEAFF.

The gene calls are TRBV7-9 and TRBJ1-4; D gene uncertain. V was trimmed by 2 bases and J by 4 bases, leaving 8 bases between them. CDR1 SEHNR and CDR2 FQNEAQ come from the germline V gene (reference sequence). The CDR3 sequence is 14 residues long. The CDR3 DNA reads as TGTGCCAGCAGCTTACCCCAGCGTAATGAAAAACTGTTTTTT. Its translation: CASSLPQRNEKLFF.

The V call is TRBV7-9, the J call TRBJ2-4; 8 nucleotides agree with TRBD2. Germline V gene data show CDR1 as SEHNR and CDR2 as FQNEAQ (reference sequence). After removal of 5 bases from V and 0 bases from J, the junction contained 9 bases not matched to a gene. The length of the CDR3 is 17 residues. The CDR3 loop reads CASSTPRGGEAKNIQYF. The CDR3 DNA reads TGTGCCAGCAGCACTCCACGGGGGGGGGAAGCCAAAAACATTCAGTACTTC.

V gene TRBV19 combines with J gene TRBJ1-4; unclear D gene. Trimming stripped 0 bases from V and 7 bases from J, with 12 bases between. The length of the CDR3 is 15 residues. Germline V gene lookup returns CDR1 LNHDA and CDR2 SQIVND (reference sequence). The CDR3 DNA sequence: TGTGCCAGTAGTATAGAGGGAAGGCGGGGTGAAAAACTGTTTTTT. Protein product: CASSIEGRRGEKLFF.

This chain connects TRBV5-4 to TRBJ1-1; no firm D call. Trimming stripped 2 bases from V and 4 bases from J, with 12 bases between. The germline V gene encodes CDR1 SGHNT and CDR2 YYREEE (reference sequence). The CDR3 has 14 residues. The CDR3 DNA reads as TGTGCCAGCAGCTTTGAGGGTGGAGGCACTGAAGCTTTCTTT. This sequence encodes CASSFEGGGTEAFF.

The chain links TRBV5-1 to TRBJ2-5; a weak D match, TRBD1 (5 bases). The CDR3 consists of 14 residues. Trimming removed 0 bases from V and 3 bases from J, with 9 bases in between. The germline V gene has CDR1 SGHRS and CDR2 YFSETQ. The CDR3 DNA sequence: TGCGCCAGCAGCTTGGCGACAGTTAAAGAGACCCAGTACTTC. It is translated as CASSLATVKETQYF.

This clone has just one count. The rearrangement uses TRBV27 and TRBJ1-2; 10 nucleotides align to TRBD1. Germline values: CDR1 MNHEY, CDR2 SMNVEV (reference sequence). V lost 6 bases to trimming and J lost 5 bases; unmatched junction nucleotides: 6. This CDR3 has 14 residues. The CDR3 reads CASRTGGAGYGYTF. DNA of the CDR3: TGTGCCAGCAGGACAGGGGGCGCAGGATATGGCTACACCTTC.

CDR3: CASSPPQDIPGNTIYF. CDR3 nucleotides: TGTGCCAGCAGCCCGCCACAGGATATCCCTGGAAACACCATATATTTT. The gene calls are TRBV7-9 and TRBJ1-3; the D gene is possibly TRBD1 (5 bases). Germline CDR1 and CDR2: SEHNR and FQNEAQ (reference sequence). The CDR3 sequence is 16 residues long. V dropped 5 bases and J dropped 2 bases, with 16 bases sitting between them.

Regarding this clone: Other nucleotide sequences from this sample produce the same CDR3. The chain joins TRBV6-5 to TRBJ1-5; D unclear. V shed 2 bases and J shed 6 bases, with 8 bases lying between them. CDR1 and CDR2 (germline): MNHEY, SVGAGI. The CDR3 covers 13 residues. CDR3 residues: CASSYREGQPQHF. In DNA, the CDR3 is TGTGCCAGCAGTTACAGGGAGGGTCAGCCCCAGCATTTT.

Here the CDR3 reads CASSVVGGNTEAFF. CDR3 DNA sequence: TGTGCCAGCAGCGTAGTCGGGGGGAACACTGAAGCTTTCTTT. The J gene is TRBJ1-1, the V gene TRBV9, with D maybe TRBD1 (5 bases). Germline V gene lookup returns CDR1 SGDLS and CDR2 YYNGEE. This CDR3 has 14 residues. V lost 0 bases to trimming and J lost 1 base, with 7 bases between them.

The rearrangement uses TRBV10-3 and TRBJ2-1; D gene unclear. V lost 8 bases and J lost 7, with 9 bases in between. CDR3 size: 11 residues. CDR1 is ENHRY and CDR2 is SYGVKD in the germline V gene. CDR3 sequence (DNA): TGTGCCATCTCTGAGGTTAATGAGCAGTTCTTC. It translates to CAISEVNEQFF.

V and J are TRBV6-6 and TRBJ1-2, with 7 bases lining up with TRBD1. The V gene's germline CDR1 is MNHNY and CDR2 SVGAGI (reference sequence). With 10 bases clipped from V and 5 bases from J, the junction kept 10 bases outside the gene matches. This CDR3 is built from 13 residues. The DNA of the CDR3 is TGTGCCACCCTGCCTGGGACAGAATATGGCTACACCTTC. As protein: CATLPGTEYGYTF.

The V and J genes are TRBV6-6 and TRBJ2-2, with TRBD1 identical over 8 bases. Looked up from germline, CDR1 is MNHNY and CDR2 is SVGAGI (reference sequence). The CDR3 extends over 15 amino acids. V trimming: 4 bases; J trimming: 3 bases; junction bases outside the gene matches: 4. The CDR3 spells CASSSTGQDTGELFF. CDR3 nucleotide sequence: TGTGCCAGCAGTTCCACGGGACAGGACACCGGGGAGCTGTTTTTT.

The V and J genes are TRBV9 and TRBJ2-7; weak D call: TRBD1 (7 bases). Germline V gives CDR1 SGDLS, CDR2 YYNGEE. The length of the CDR3 is 17 residues. The V end lost 4 bases, the J end lost 0 bases, and 20 bases lay between the germline ends. The CDR3 is CASSPGGRDSSSYEQYV. CDR3 bases: TGTGCCAGCAGCCCAGGGGGTCGGGACTCGAGCTCCTACGAGCAGTACGTC.

V usage is TRBV4-2 and J usage is TRBJ2-1; TRBD2 agrees at 8 bases. CDR3 size: 17 residues. CDR1 and CDR2 from the germline V gene are LGHNA and YNFKEQ. Losses at the gene ends were 0 bases for V and 4 bases for J; bases not matched to a gene: 8. The CDR3 reads CASSQDLRLAFYNEQFF. CDR3 DNA: TGTGCCAGCAGCCAAGATCTCAGACTAGCGTTTTACAATGAGCAGTTCTTC.